This T cell receptor (beta chain) was profiled in a study of early T cells in non-severe SARS-CoV-2 infection. As for the study in general: From unsorted whole blood, bulk RNA was sequenced, and the chains remained unpaired.

This CDR3 spans 15 amino acids. CDR1 is LNHDA, CDR2 SQIVND, per germline (reference sequence). Deletions cut 5 bases from V and 4 bases from J, with 15 bases between. There are many counts of this clonotype. TCRdb fed the 5' RACE reads into MiXCR, producing one record per CDR3 protein. The table lists 37,000 or so distinct CDR3 sequences, about 5.3% of them singletons. J is TRBJ2-1 and V is TRBV19; tentatively, D is TRBD1 (5 bases). Input material: whole blood. This receptor was taken from an adult who was a healthcare worker with PCR-confirmed SARS-CoV-2 infection or an uninfected control (not recorded which). The CDR3 DNA follows: TGTGCCAGTAGTTGGTCTGGGGCGCGTTACAATGAGCAGTTCTTC. This gives the protein CASSWSGARYNEQFF.